Each of the 25 T cell receptor beta chains below was sequenced from the same sample in a study of T cell repertoires in cytomegalovirus infection. TCRdb fed the reads into MiXCR, producing one record per CDR3 protein. The sample records some 440,000 distinct CDR3 sequences, under 40% being singletons. The specimen sequenced was PBMCs. The receptors shown here come from a human donor in good health (CMV status not recorded). Some clones in this sample may be carry-over from other donors' samples.

Of note for this clonotype: This could be a read error, since a much larger clone is one nucleotide away. The chain employs TRBV7-2 and TRBJ2-5, with D uncertain. CDR3 size: 12 residues. Germline CDR1 SGHTA, CDR2 FQGNSA. The CDR3 loop reads CARSVNQETQYF. In DNA form, the CDR3 reads TGTGCCCGCAGCGTAAACCAAGAGACCCAGTACTTC. The full variable domain, in which reference TRBV7-2 and TRBJ2-5 provide the parts outside the CDR3, is GAGVSQSPSNKVTEKGKDVELRCDPISGHTALYWYRQSLGQGLEFLIYFQGNSAPDKSGLPSDRFSAERTGGSVSTLTIQRTQQEDSAVYLCARSVNQETQYFGPGTRLLVL.

This clonotype was seen many times. The chain is built from TRBV7-2 and TRBJ1-2; D not certain. Germline loops: CDR1 SGHTA, CDR2 FQGNSA. The CDR3 is made up of 15 amino acids. With 4 bases removed from V and 7 bases from J, the gap between germline ends came to 19 bases. The CDR3, as DNA: TGTGCCAGCAGCTCAATCCCCGTGGGGTTACGTGGCTACACCTTC. The encoded protein is CASSSIPVGLRGYTF.

This clonotype has at least ten counts. The rearrangement links TRBV7-8 to TRBJ2-6; weak D call: TRBD1 (6 bases). Trimming shortened V by 1 base and J by 2 bases, and 21 bases separated the two germline ends. This CDR3 has 20 residues. The germline gives CDR1 SGHVS, CDR2 FQNEAQ. The CDR3 coding sequence is TGTGCCAGCAGCTTAGTCGTATTATGGACAGCTGACACTGGGGCCAACGTCCTGACTTTC. The encoded protein is CASSLVVLWTADTGANVLTF.

The chain uses TRBV5-1 and TRBJ2-1; TRBD1 matches 7 bases. The CDR3 length is 14 residues. The germline V gene has CDR1 SGHRS and CDR2 YFSETQ. The ends lost 0 bases at V and 8 bases at J; junction bases unmatched: 5. CDR3 in amino acids: CASSLEQGFDEQFF. CDR3 in DNA: TGCGCCAGCAGCTTGGAACAGGGGTTCGATGAGCAGTTCTTC. The full variable domain, its missing parts supplied by reference TRBV5-1 and TRBJ2-1, is KAGVTQTPRYLIKTRGQQVTLSCSPISGHRSVSWYQQTPGQGLQFLFEYFSETQRNKGNFPGRFSGRQFSNSRSEMNVSTLELGDSALYLCASSLEQGFDEQFFGPGTRLTVL.

This clonotype came up a few times. The chain is built from TRBV27 and TRBJ2-7; 8 bases line up with TRBD2. Germline values: CDR1 MNHEY, CDR2 SMNVEV (reference sequence). This CDR3 has 14 amino acids. V lost 6 bases to trimming and J lost 2 bases; unmatched junction nucleotides: 6. The CDR3 sequence: CASSAAAGAYEQYF. The CDR3 DNA reads TGTGCCAGCAGCGCTGCAGCGGGGGCCTACGAGCAGTACTTC.

This clonotype was seen at least ten times. The chain carries TRBV11-2 and TRBJ2-7; 10 nucleotides agree with TRBD1. Trimming cost V 4 bases and J 4 bases; bases outside gene matches: 10. The germline CDR1 and CDR2 sequences are SGHAT and FQNNGV. This CDR3 region has 16 residues. The CDR3 DNA follows: TGTGCCAGCAGCTCCCTACCGGGACAGGGGTTATACGAGCAGTACTTC. Its translation is CASSSLPGQGLYEQYF. The variable domain in full, with the rest retrieved from reference TRBV11-2 and TRBJ2-7, is EAGVAQSPRYKIIEKRQSVAFWCNPISGHATLYWYQQILGQGPKLLIQFQNNGVVDDSQLPKDRFSAERLKGVDSTLKIQPAKLEDSAVYLCASSSLPGQGLYEQYFGPGTRLTVT.

This sequence joins TRBV7-9 and TRBJ1-1, with 7 bases that match TRBD1. This CDR3 has 17 residues. Per the germline V gene, CDR1 is SEHNR and CDR2 is FQNEAQ (reference sequence). Germline trimming cut 1 base from V and 1 base from J; bases unmatched to any gene: 9. The CDR3, as DNA: TGTGCCAGCAGCTTAGTGACAGGGAGAAAAGAGAACACTGAAGCTTTCTTT. Residues: CASSLVTGRKENTEAFF. Full variable domain (rest looked up from reference TRBV7-9 and TRBJ1-1): DTGVSQNPRHKITKRGQNVTFRCDPISEHNRLYWYRQTLGQGPEFLTYFQNEAQLEKSRLLSDRFSAERPKGSFSTLEIQRTEQGDSAMYLCASSLVTGRKENTEAFFGQGTRLTVV.

In this sample, this clonotype turned up a few times. CDR3 in amino acids: CSVSQTQGGGYTF. The CDR3 DNA is TGCAGCGTTTCGCAGACGCAGGGTGGCGGCTACACCTTC. The V gene is TRBV29-1, the J gene TRBJ1-2; D possibly corresponds to TRBD1 (5 bases). CDR1 is SQVTM, CDR2 ANQGSEA, per germline. Trimming took off 5 bases at V and 8 bases at J, with 18 bases between the two ends. The CDR3 length is 13 residues.

Only a few counts were recorded for this clonotype. The rearrangement joins TRBV19 to TRBJ2-7; 10 positions agree with TRBD2. CDR1 LNHDA and CDR2 SQIVND come from the germline V gene (reference sequence). The CDR3 covers 16 residues. Trimming removed 7 bases from V and 2 bases from J; junction bases left unmatched: 11. CDR3 residues: CASTPGGSGGPYEQYF. CDR3 DNA sequence: TGTGCCAGTACCCCCGGGGGTAGCGGGGGGCCCTACGAGCAGTACTTC.

This clonotype showed up just a few times. The chain joins TRBV7-8 to TRBJ2-7, with TRBD1 matching 8 bases. Germline trimming cut 0 bases from V and 5 bases from J; bases unmatched to any gene: 6. Per germline, CDR1 SGHVS and CDR2 FQNEAQ. This CDR3 is 15 amino acids long. The CDR3 reads CASSLARTGSDEQYF. As DNA, the CDR3 is TGTGCCAGCAGCTTAGCGCGGACAGGGTCGGACGAGCAGTACTTC.

This rearrangement joins TRBV14 to TRBJ1-4; D gene unclear. The CDR3 runs 15 residues. Between the trimmed V and J ends, which lost 4 bases and 4 bases, there was a span of 13 bases. Per the germline V gene, CDR1 is SGHDN and CDR2 is FVKESK. For the CDR3, the DNA is TGTGCCAGCAGCCGTTACCGCGGGAGTAATGAAAAACTGTTTTTT. Translated: CASSRYRGSNEKLFF.

This clonotype was seen only a few times. This sequence joins TRBV5-4 and TRBJ1-3; 7 bases are shared with TRBD1. The CDR3 runs to 15 residues. The germline V gene encodes CDR1 SGHNT and CDR2 YYREEE (reference sequence). The J segment lost 0 bases and the V segment lost 7 bases, leaving 7 bases of the junction unmatched. Here the CDR3 DNA reads TGTGCCAGCGGAACAGGGGTTTCCTCTGGAAACACCATATATTTT. Its translation: CASGTGVSSGNTIYF.

The chain employs TRBV15 and TRBJ1-6; no firm D call. The CDR3 sequence is 13 residues long. Trimming left V 4 bases short and J 7 bases short, with 8 bases between. Per germline, CDR1 LNHNV and CDR2 YYDKDF (reference sequence). The DNA of the CDR3 is TGTGCCACCAGCACCCAACAGAATTCACCCCTCCACTTT. Amino acid sequence: CATSTQQNSPLHF. The variable domain in full, completed from reference TRBV15 and TRBJ1-6, reads DAMVIQNPRYQVTQFGKPVTLSCSQTLNHNVMYWYQQKSSQAPKLLFHYYDKDFNNEADTPDNFQSRRPNTSFCFLDIRSPGLGDTAMYLCATSTQQNSPLHFGNGTRLTVT.

On this clonotype itself: At one end, the junction sequence differs from germline, possibly due to a read error. The chain carries TRBV7-9 and TRBJ1-6, with TRBD1 as a possible D gene (5 bases). The length of the CDR3 is 17 residues. Germline CDR1 SEHNR, CDR2 FQNEAQ (reference sequence). The CDR3 coding sequence is TGTGCCAGCAGCCCATCAGGGCTCGGAGTCTATCATTCACCCCTCCACTTT. It is translated as CASSPSGLGVYHSPLHF.

Turning to this clonotype: A read error is likely, as this CDR3 ends without the conserved phenylalanine or tryptophan. The V and J genes are TRBV5-4 and TRBJ1-2, with a tentative D call TRBD1 (5 bases). The V end lost 0 bases, the J end lost 4 bases, and 13 bases lay between the germline ends. The length of the CDR3 is 15 residues. The germline V gene has CDR1 SGHNT and CDR2 YYREEE (reference sequence). CDR3 bases: TGTGCCAGCAGCTTGGAGATAGGGGCGACCTATGGCTACACCTTA. Translation gives CASSLEIGATYGYTL.

This clonotype appeared many times. The chain is built from TRBV7-8 and TRBJ2-1; TRBD2 matches 9 bases. The V gene end was trimmed by 1 base and the J gene end by 1 base; junction bases not matched to a gene: 14. The CDR3 has 20 residues. Germline values: CDR1 SGHVS, CDR2 FQNEAQ. The CDR3 DNA is TGTGCCAGCAGCTTAGTAAGGGGCGGGGGGGCTCAGAAGTCCTACAATGAGCAGTTCTTC. This translates into CASSLVRGGGAQKSYNEQFF.

V gene TRBV20-1 combines with J gene TRBJ2-7; tentative D call: TRBD1 (6 bases). V lost 0 bases and J lost 1, with 13 bases in between. From germline, CDR1 is DFQATT and CDR2 SNEGSKA (reference sequence). This CDR3 is 15 amino acids long. CDR3 bases: TGCAGTGCTAGAGATGCAGGTCAGGGGTCCTACGAGCAGTACTTC. This codes for CSARDAGQGSYEQYF.

This rearrangement joins TRBV28 to TRBJ1-3, with 8 bases fitting TRBD1. The CDR3 runs 15 residues. Germline CDR1 reads MDHEN; CDR2 reads SYDVKM. Trimming took 5 bases from V and 0 from J; bases not matched to a gene: 3. CDR3 DNA: TGTGCCAGCAGTGACAGGGGACTCTCTGGAAACACCATATATTTT. Protein: CASSDRGLSGNTIYF.

The chain carries TRBV7-2 and TRBJ2-7; no clear D gene. The CDR3 is made up of 14 amino acids. Trimming took 2 bases from V and 1 from J, leaving 9 bases between them. Germline CDR1 SGHTA, CDR2 FQGNSA. CDR3 residues: CASSLIRYSYEQYF. The CDR3, as DNA: TGTGCCAGCAGCTTAATCAGATATTCCTACGAGCAGTACTTC.

The chain joins TRBV2 to TRBJ1-3; possible D gene TRBD1, 5 bases. Germline V CDR1 and CDR2: SNHLY, FYNNEI. Trimming removed 4 bases at V and 0 bases at J, with 13 bases between. The CDR3 sequence is 16 residues long. The CDR3 DNA is TGTGCCAGCAGTGGGGGGGTAGTCAACTCTGGAAACACCATATATTTT. It encodes CASSGGVVNSGNTIYF.

This clonotype showed up just once. Since no conserved phenylalanine or tryptophan closes the CDR3, a read error is the likely cause. The rearrangement links TRBV12-3 or TRBV12-4 to TRBJ1-1; D gene uncertain. The CDR3 totals 14 residues. V lost 1 base, J lost 3 bases, and 9 bases lay in between. Here the CDR3 reads CASSLVVRDTEAFS. DNA of the CDR3: TGTGCCAGCAGTTTAGTGGTTCGGGACACTGAAGCTTTCTCT.

Turning to this clonotype: A much larger clone differs from this one at a single base, so this may be a read error. No conserved phenylalanine or tryptophan ends this CDR3, so it is likely a read error. The V call is TRBV7-6, the J call TRBJ1-6; 7 nucleotides match TRBD1. CDR1 and CDR2 (germline): SGHVS, FNYEAQ. The CDR3 extends over 15 amino acids. With 5 bases clipped from V and 6 bases from J, the junction kept 7 bases outside the gene matches. The CDR3 nucleotides read TGTGCCAGCAGCGAGCGACAGGGAGGTAATTCACCCCTCCACTCT. Its protein is CASSERQGGNSPLHS.

As to this clonotype: Since a much larger clone is just one base distant, this may be a read error. The chain uses TRBV7-9 and TRBJ2-1; D is undetermined. V lost 3 bases to trimming and J lost 8 bases, with 2 bases between them. The CDR3 contains 10 residues. From germline, CDR1 is SEHNR and CDR2 FQNEAQ (reference sequence). The CDR3 nucleotides read TGTGCCAGCAGCTTCGATGAGCAGTTCTTC. Its protein product is CASSFDEQFF.

This clonotype was picked up many times. The genes are TRBV7-8 and TRBJ1-5; D is unclear. Germline lookup yields CDR1 SGHVS and CDR2 FQNEAQ. The CDR3 has 18 amino acids. With 4 bases removed from V and 4 bases from J, the gap between germline ends came to 23 bases. The CDR3 reads CASSSSRPGVVRNQPQHF. The CDR3 bases are TGTGCCAGCAGCTCTAGTCGACCCGGGGTTGTCCGGAATCAGCCCCAGCATTTT.

This clonotype was detected once. The rearrangement joins TRBV5-6 to TRBJ2-1; D gene ambiguous. Trimming cost V 4 bases and J 7 bases, with 18 bases left between them. Germline V gene data show CDR1 as SGHDT and CDR2 as YYEEEE. CDR3 length: 15 amino acids. This CDR3 is CASSPWLVRANEQFF. The CDR3 nucleotides read TGTGCCAGCAGCCCGTGGCTGGTCCGAGCGAATGAGCAGTTCTTC. Drawing the rest from reference TRBV5-6 and TRBJ2-1, the complete variable domain is DAGVTQSPTHLIKTRGQQVTLRCSPKSGHDTVSWYQQALGQGPQFIFQYYEEEERQRGNFPDRFSGHQFPNYSSELNVNALLLGDSALYLCASSPWLVRANEQFFGPGTRLTVL.